Listed here are 10 T cell receptor beta chains from one sample, sequenced in a study of monozygotic twins with inflammatory bowel disease. TCRdb reanalyzed the 5' RACE reads, giving one entry per CDR3 protein sequence and no DNA. The sample's table shows about 210,000 distinct CDR3 sequences. Sequenced input: blood. The source of these receptors is a human donor with ulcerative colitis or Crohn's disease, or a healthy co-twin of an affected twin (not recorded which).

J is TRBJ2-1 and V is TRBV7-9. CDR1 is SEHNR, CDR2 FQNEAQ, per germline (reference sequence). The CDR3 has 16 amino acids. The CDR3 is CASSTFAWVAYNEQFF.

V gene TRBV7-9 combines with J gene TRBJ1-1; without DNA, the TCRdb call of TRBD1 cannot be checked. This CDR3 contains 16 residues. The germline V gene encodes CDR1 SEHNR and CDR2 FQNEAQ (reference sequence). The CDR3: CASSLAAGQGNTEAFF.

The chain links TRBV3-1 to TRBJ1-1; TCRdb's D call of TRBD1 is untestable without DNA. There are 13 residues in the CDR3. Germline loops: CDR1 LGHDT, CDR2 YNNKEL (reference sequence). CDR3 region: CASSWNRYTEAFF.

The V call is TRBV12-3 or TRBV12-4, the J call TRBJ2-7; TCRdb reports TRBD1, a call that lacks DNA to check it against. This CDR3 region has 13 residues. The CDR3: CASSLVTGNEQYF.

The chain is built from TRBV3-1 and TRBJ2-1; TCRdb names TRBD1, which stays unverified in the absence of DNA. CDR1 and CDR2 (germline): LGHDT, YNNKEL (reference sequence). The CDR3 loop spans 16 amino acids. This chain's CDR3 is CASSLRTPDKDNEQFF.

This sequence joins TRBV5-1 and TRBJ2-2; TCRdb picks TRBD1, but there is no DNA to check that call. The CDR3 totals 14 residues. Germline V gene lookup returns CDR1 SGHRS and CDR2 YFSETQ. The CDR3 is CASSLAGVAGELFF.

This chain links TRBV12-3 or TRBV12-4 with TRBJ1-6; TCRdb's assignment of TRBD1 cannot be checked, as there is no DNA. The CDR3 sequence is 13 residues long. This chain's CDR3 is CASNTGVNSPLHF.

V gene TRBV12-3 or TRBV12-4 combines with J gene TRBJ1-2. The CDR3 totals 13 residues. The CDR3 protein is CASSLLAGRGYTF.

CDR3 in amino acids: CASGGTAYGYTF. This sequence joins TRBV2 and TRBJ1-2; the TRBD1 assignment by TCRdb is unverifiable without DNA. Germline V gene sequence: CDR1 SNHLY, CDR2 FYNNEI. The CDR3 covers 12 residues. The full variable domain, in which reference TRBV2 and TRBJ1-2 provide the parts outside the CDR3, is EPEVTQTPSHQVTQMGQEVILRCVPISNHLYFYWYRQILGQKVEFLVSFYNNEISEKSEIFDDQFSVERPDGSNFTLKIRSTKLEDSAMYFCASGGTAYGYTFGSGTRLTVV.

The chain employs TRBV25-1 and TRBJ2-1; TCRdb lists TRBD1, though no DNA is available to test this call. Germline V CDR1 and CDR2: MGHDK, SYGVNS. The CDR3 sequence is 12 residues long. Here the CDR3 reads CASSEQGFEQFF. Full variable domain (missing parts from reference TRBV25-1 and TRBJ2-1): EADIYQTPRYLVIGTGKKITLECSQTMGHDKMYWYQQDPGMELHLIHYSYGVNSTEKGDLSSESTVSRIRTEHFPLTLESARPSHTSQYLCASSEQGFEQFFGPGTRLTVL.